Presented here are 20 T cell receptor beta chains from one specimen sequenced in a study of T cells in Graves' hyperthyroidism and ophthalmopathy. The CDR3 regions of TCR beta were amplified from RNA transcripts. The primer set for the first-round RT-PCR of the TCR CDR3 was HTBI. One entry per CDR3 protein results from TCRdb running MiXCR on the multiplex PCR reads. Of about 260,000 distinct CDR3 sequences in the sample, around 15% were seen once. The sample taken for sequencing was blood. All receptors derive from a woman aged 18-29 years with Graves' ophthalmopathy.

This clonotype came up many times. The V gene is TRBV27, the J gene TRBJ1-6, with D perhaps TRBD1 (5 bases). Trimming removed 3 bases at V and 10 bases at J, with 13 bases between. This CDR3 comprises 14 residues. CDR1 is MNHEY, CDR2 SMNVEV, per germline (reference sequence). In DNA, the CDR3 is TGTGCCAGCAGTTTGGGAGGGGATGGGTCACCCCTCCACTTT. It is translated as CASSLGGDGSPLHF.

This clonotype was detected many times. V gene TRBV9 combines with J gene TRBJ2-3, with 10 bases lining up with TRBD2. Germline V lookup: CDR1 SGDLS, CDR2 YYNGEE. This CDR3 region has 16 residues. V was pared by 6 bases and J by 1 base, with 8 bases of the junction left unmatched. CDR3 DNA: TGTGCCAGCACCCTGAGTGGGACTAGCGGCACAGATACGCAGTATTTT. It specifies CASTLSGTSGTDTQYF.

This clonotype has a count of ten or more. V and J are TRBV5-1 and TRBJ2-2; D is ambiguous. Between the trimmed V and J ends, which lost 0 bases and 5 bases, there was a span of 11 bases. Germline assignment: CDR1 SGHRS and CDR2 YFSETQ. The CDR3 sequence is 15 residues long. CDR3 nucleotide sequence: TGCGCCAGCAGCTTGGGAAAGGTCTCTACCGGGGAGCTGTTTTTT. This sequence encodes CASSLGKVSTGELFF.

This clonotype has ten or more counts. The chain couples TRBV6-5 to TRBJ1-5; D might be TRBD1 (6 bases). CDR1 is MNHEY, CDR2 SVGAGI, per germline. The CDR3 totals 14 residues. Trimming pared 2 bases from V and 4 bases from J, leaving 9 bases between. The CDR3 loop reads CASSYGQGNQPQHF. The CDR3 bases are TGTGCCAGCAGTTACGGGCAGGGGAATCAGCCCCAGCATTTT.

This clonotype was counted ten times or more. This chain's CDR3 is CASSPGRSNQPQHF. The CDR3, as DNA: TGTGCCAGCAGTCCAGGACGTAGCAATCAGCCCCAGCATTTT. This rearrangement joins TRBV28 to TRBJ1-5; D gene unclear. V lost 5 bases and J 0 bases, leaving 8 bases between the germline ends. The CDR3 is 14 amino acids. Germline CDR1 and CDR2: MDHEN and SYDVKM. The full variable domain, its missing parts supplied by reference TRBV28 and TRBJ1-5, is DVKVTQSSRYLVKRTGEKVFLECVQDMDHENMFWYRQDPGLGLRLIYFSYDVKMKEKGDIPEGYSVSREKKERFSLILESASTNQTSMYLCASSPGRSNQPQHFGDGTRLSIL.

This clonotype was seen at least ten times. This chain connects TRBV28 to TRBJ2-1; D remains unclear. The length of the CDR3 is 12 residues. Trimming removed 10 bases at V and 2 bases at J, with 9 bases between. CDR1 is MDHEN, CDR2 SYDVKM, per germline. Here the CDR3 reads CAISTTYNEQFF. The DNA of the CDR3 is TGTGCCATATCCACCACCTACAATGAGCAGTTCTTC.

There are many counts of this clonotype. This chain uses TRBV7-2 with TRBJ1-3; tentatively, D is TRBD1 (5 bases). The CDR3 totals 17 residues. V lost 5 bases and J 4 bases, leaving 21 bases between the germline ends. Germline V CDR1 and CDR2: SGHTA, FQGNSA. The DNA for the CDR3 is TGTGCCAGCAGCGCCCAGGGCCCTACCTATTTCGGAAACACCATATATTTT. Its protein is CASSAQGPTYFGNTIYF.

The V gene is TRBV19, the J gene TRBJ1-2; no definite D call. Per germline, CDR1 LNHDA and CDR2 SQIVND (reference sequence). This CDR3 contains 15 residues. V lost 5 bases to trimming and J lost 6 bases, with 19 bases between them. Here the CDR3 reads CASSPPTLIGNGYTF. The DNA of the CDR3 is TGTGCCAGTAGTCCGCCGACGCTTATAGGGAATGGCTACACCTTC.

At least ten counts were recorded for this clonotype. The V call is TRBV6-1, the J call TRBJ2-6; D is possibly TRBD1 or TRBD2 (5 bases each). The CDR3 loop spans 15 amino acids. V was cut by 7 bases and J by 0 bases, with 10 bases left in between. Germline CDR1 reads MNHNS; CDR2 reads SASEGT. The CDR3, as DNA: TGTGCCAGCAAACGGGACGCCTCTGGGGCCAACGTCCTGACTTTC. Amino acid sequence: CASKRDASGANVLTF.

This rearrangement joins TRBV9 to TRBJ2-3; D perhaps matches TRBD1 (6 bases). Trimming cost V 5 bases and J 1 base, with 11 bases left between them. Germline V CDR1 and CDR2: SGDLS, YYNGEE. The CDR3 consists of 14 residues. This CDR3 reads CASRYREGTDTQYF. For the CDR3, the DNA is TGTGCCAGCAGGTACAGGGAAGGCACAGATACGCAGTATTTT.

This clonotype appeared many times. The CDR3 region is CASSGTHEQYF. In nucleotides, the CDR3 is TGTGCCAGCAGTGGGACACACGAGCAGTACTTC. The genes are TRBV12-3 or TRBV12-4 and TRBJ2-7; tentatively, D is TRBD1 (6 bases). The CDR3 is 11 amino acids. The V gene lost 5 bases and the J gene lost 5 bases, with 7 bases spanning the gap.

This clonotype was seen ten or more times. The CDR3 coding sequence is TGTGCCAGCAGCTCTGAATGGACTAGCGGGATCTACAATGAGCAGTTCTTC. This gives the protein CASSSEWTSGIYNEQFF. The chain links TRBV28 to TRBJ2-1, with 12 bases matching TRBD2. The CDR3 totals 17 residues. CDR1 and CDR2 (germline): MDHEN, SYDVKM. The ends lost 6 bases at V and 3 bases at J; junction bases unmatched: 9.

This clonotype showed up many times. The rearrangement uses TRBV11-3 and TRBJ1-1; no reliable D call. Between the trimmed V and J ends, which lost 0 bases and 4 bases, there was a span of 9 bases. CDR1 is SGHNT and CDR2 is YENEEA in the germline V gene. The CDR3 sequence is 14 residues long. The DNA for the CDR3 is TGTGCCAGCAGCTTAGATTTTGGTAGCACTGAAGCTTTCTTT. The encoded protein is CASSLDFGSTEAFF.

This clonotype occurred many times. This CDR3 is CASSAEGMMTEAFF. The CDR3 DNA follows: TGTGCCAGCTCCGCGGAGGGAATGATGACTGAAGCTTTCTTT. The chain recombines TRBV18 with TRBJ1-1; D is uncertain. Germline CDR1 is KGHSH and CDR2 is LQKENI. Trimming stripped 6 bases from V and 5 bases from J, with 16 bases between. This CDR3 has 14 amino acids.

This clonotype occurred many times. V and J are TRBV28 and TRBJ2-5, with 13 bases that match TRBD2. The CDR3 extends over 20 amino acids. Germline CDR1 and CDR2: MDHEN and SYDVKM. J gave up 1 base and V 4 bases, and 15 bases lay outside the gene matches. CDR3 in DNA: TGTGCCAGCAGTTCAGGCAGGGGGCTCGGGACTAGCGGGACCCAAGAGACCCAGTACTTC. Its protein is CASSSGRGLGTSGTQETQYF.

This clonotype has a count of ten or more. V gene TRBV3-1 combines with J gene TRBJ2-2, with 8 bases fitting TRBD1. This CDR3 contains 16 residues. Germline CDR1 is LGHDT and CDR2 is YNNKEL (reference sequence). V shed 3 bases, J shed 7 bases, and the junction held 10 bases outside the gene matches. The CDR3 bases are TGTGCCAGCAGCCAGAACCCGGGACAGGAAGACGGGGAGCTGTTTTTT. As protein: CASSQNPGQEDGELFF. Looking up the rest from reference TRBV3-1 and TRBJ2-2 gives the full variable domain: DTAVSQTPKYLVTQMGNDKSIKCEQNLGHDTMYWYKQDSKKFLKIMFSYNNKELIINETVPNRFSPKSPDKAHLNLHINSLELGDSAVYFCASSQNPGQEDGELFFGEGSRLTVL.

The J gene is TRBJ1-2, the V gene TRBV5-1; 8 bases line up with TRBD1. CDR1 SGHRS and CDR2 YFSETQ come from the germline V gene. The ends lost 3 bases at V and 6 bases at J; junction bases unmatched: 10. There are 15 residues in the CDR3. CDR3: CASSSFRTGSDGYTF. The CDR3 bases are TGCGCCAGCAGCTCATTTCGGACAGGGAGTGATGGCTACACCTTC.

This clonotype was detected many times. V and J are TRBV20-1 and TRBJ2-5; 7 bases agree with TRBD2. The germline V gene has CDR1 DFQATT and CDR2 SNEGSKA (reference sequence). CDR3 length: 14 amino acids. The CDR3 loop reads CSIAGPEVVETQYF. For the CDR3, the DNA is TGCAGCATAGCGGGTCCCGAGGTAGTAGAGACCCAGTACTTC.

This clonotype was recorded at least ten times. The rearrangement uses TRBV14 and TRBJ2-1, with a tentative D call TRBD2 (6 bases). Germline CDR1 reads SGHDN; CDR2 reads FVKESK. V lost 3 bases to trimming and J lost 3 bases, with 24 bases between them. The CDR3 covers 19 residues. The CDR3 loop reads CASSHKIRGKLAFYNEQFF. CDR3 nucleotides: TGTGCCAGCAGCCATAAGATCCGGGGTAAGCTAGCGTTCTACAATGAGCAGTTCTTC.

This chain links TRBV12-3 or TRBV12-4 with TRBJ2-5; perhaps TRBD2 as D (6 bases). The CDR3 consists of 17 residues. V was pared by 2 bases and J by 2 bases, with 18 bases between. The CDR3 loop reads CASSLKVGTLSQETQYF. The CDR3 DNA reads as TGTGCCAGCAGTTTAAAGGTTGGGACTTTGAGTCAAGAGACCCAGTACTTC.